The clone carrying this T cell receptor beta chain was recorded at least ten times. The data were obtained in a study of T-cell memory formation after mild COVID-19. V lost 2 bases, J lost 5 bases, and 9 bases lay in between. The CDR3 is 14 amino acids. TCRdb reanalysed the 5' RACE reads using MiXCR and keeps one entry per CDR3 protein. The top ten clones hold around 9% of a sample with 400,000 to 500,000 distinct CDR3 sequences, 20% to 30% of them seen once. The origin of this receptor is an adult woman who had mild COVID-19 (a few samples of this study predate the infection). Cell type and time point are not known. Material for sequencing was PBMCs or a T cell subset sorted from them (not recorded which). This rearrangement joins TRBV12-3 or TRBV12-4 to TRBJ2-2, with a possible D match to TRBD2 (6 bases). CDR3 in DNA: TGTGCCAGCAGTTTAAGCGGGTATACCGGGGAGCTGTTTTTT. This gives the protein CASSLSGYTGELFF.